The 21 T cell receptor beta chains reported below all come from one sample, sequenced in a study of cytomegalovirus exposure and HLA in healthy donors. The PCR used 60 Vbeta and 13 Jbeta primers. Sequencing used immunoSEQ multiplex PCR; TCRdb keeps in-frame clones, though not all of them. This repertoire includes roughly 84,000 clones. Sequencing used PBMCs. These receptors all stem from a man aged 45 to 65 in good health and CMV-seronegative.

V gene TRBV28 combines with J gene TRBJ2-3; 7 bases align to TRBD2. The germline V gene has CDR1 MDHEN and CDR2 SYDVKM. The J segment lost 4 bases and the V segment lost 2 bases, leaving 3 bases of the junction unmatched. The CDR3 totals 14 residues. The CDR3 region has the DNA TGTGCCAGCAGTTTAGGGGGGGTCTCAGATACGCAGTATTTT. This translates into CASSLGGVSDTQYF.

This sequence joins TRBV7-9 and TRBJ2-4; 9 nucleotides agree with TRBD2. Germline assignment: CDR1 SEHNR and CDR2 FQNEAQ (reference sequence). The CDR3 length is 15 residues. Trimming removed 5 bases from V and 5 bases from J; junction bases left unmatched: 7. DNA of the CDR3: TGTGCCAGCAGCCCTCGCGGGGGGGCGGAAAACATTCAGTACTTC. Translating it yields CASSPRGGAENIQYF.

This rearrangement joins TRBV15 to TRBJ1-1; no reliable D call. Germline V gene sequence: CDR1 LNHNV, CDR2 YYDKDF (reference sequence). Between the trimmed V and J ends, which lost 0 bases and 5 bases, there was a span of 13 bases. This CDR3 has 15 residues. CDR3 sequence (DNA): TGTGCCACCAGCAGAGATGGAGGTGAGTTGACTGAAGCTTTCTTT. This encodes CATSRDGGELTEAFF.

DNA for the CDR3: TGTGCCAGCAGCGTAGCCCAGGGTCCCTACGAGCAGTACTTC. It yields the protein CASSVAQGPYEQYF. The chain carries TRBV9 and TRBJ2-7; a possible D gene is TRBD1 (5 bases). The CDR3 is made up of 14 amino acids. Trimming took 0 bases from V and 2 from J, leaving 9 bases between them. Germline values: CDR1 SGDLS, CDR2 YYNGEE.

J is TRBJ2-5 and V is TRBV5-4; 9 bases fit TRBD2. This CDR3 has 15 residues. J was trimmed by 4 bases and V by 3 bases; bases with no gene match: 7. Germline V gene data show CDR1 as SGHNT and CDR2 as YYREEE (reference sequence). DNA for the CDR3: TGTGCCAGCAGCTCGTCTAGCGGGGCTCGAGAGACCCAGTACTTC. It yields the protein CASSSSSGARETQYF.

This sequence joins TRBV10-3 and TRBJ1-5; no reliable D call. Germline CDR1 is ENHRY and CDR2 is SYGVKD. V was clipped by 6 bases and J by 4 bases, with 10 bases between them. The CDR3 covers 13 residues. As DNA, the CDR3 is TGTGCCATCAGGTCGACTGGGAATCAGCCCCAGCATTTT. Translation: CAIRSTGNQPQHF.

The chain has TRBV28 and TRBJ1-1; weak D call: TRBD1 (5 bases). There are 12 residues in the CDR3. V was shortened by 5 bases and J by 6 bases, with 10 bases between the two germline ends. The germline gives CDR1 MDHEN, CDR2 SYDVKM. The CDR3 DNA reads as TGTGCCAGCAGTCTTCAGACAGCTGAAGCTTTCTTT. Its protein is CASSLQTAEAFF.

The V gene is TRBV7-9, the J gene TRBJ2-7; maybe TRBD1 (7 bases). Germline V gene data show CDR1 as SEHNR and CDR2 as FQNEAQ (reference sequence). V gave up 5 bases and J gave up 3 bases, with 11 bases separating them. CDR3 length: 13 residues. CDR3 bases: TGTGCCAGCAGCCCTCAGGGGGGCTACGAGCAGTACTTC. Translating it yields CASSPQGGYEQYF.

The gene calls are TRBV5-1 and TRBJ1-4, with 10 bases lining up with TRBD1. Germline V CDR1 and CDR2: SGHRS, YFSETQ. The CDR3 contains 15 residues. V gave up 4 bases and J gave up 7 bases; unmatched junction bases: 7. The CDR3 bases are TGCGCCAGCAGCCCCCGGGACAGGGGAAGTGAAAAACTGTTTTTT. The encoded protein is CASSPRDRGSEKLFF. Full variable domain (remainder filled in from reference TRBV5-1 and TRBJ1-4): KAGVTQTPRYLIKTRGQQVTLSCSPISGHRSVSWYQQTPGQGLQFLFEYFSETQRNKGNFPGRFSGRQFSNSRSEMNVSTLELGDSALYLCASSPRDRGSEKLFFGSGTQLSVL.

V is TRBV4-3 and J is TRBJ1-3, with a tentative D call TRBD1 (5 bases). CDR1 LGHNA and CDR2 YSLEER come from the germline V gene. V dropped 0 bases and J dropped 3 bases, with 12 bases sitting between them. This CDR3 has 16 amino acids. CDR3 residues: CASSQDTGRDGNTIYF. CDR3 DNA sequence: TGCGCCAGCAGCCAAGACACCGGCAGGGATGGAAACACCATATATTTT.

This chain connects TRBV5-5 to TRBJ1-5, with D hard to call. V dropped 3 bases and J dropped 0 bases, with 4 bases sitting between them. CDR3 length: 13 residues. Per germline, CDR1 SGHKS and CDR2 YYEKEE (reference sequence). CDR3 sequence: CASSYNSNQPQHF. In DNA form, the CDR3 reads TGTGCCAGCAGCTACAATAGCAATCAGCCCCAGCATTTT.

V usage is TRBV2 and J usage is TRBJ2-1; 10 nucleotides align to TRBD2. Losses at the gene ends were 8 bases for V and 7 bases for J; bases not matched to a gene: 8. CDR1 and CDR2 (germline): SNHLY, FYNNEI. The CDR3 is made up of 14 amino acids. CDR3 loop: CASGEGTSVNEQFF. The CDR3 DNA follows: TGTGCCAGCGGGGAGGGGACTAGCGTAAATGAGCAGTTCTTC.

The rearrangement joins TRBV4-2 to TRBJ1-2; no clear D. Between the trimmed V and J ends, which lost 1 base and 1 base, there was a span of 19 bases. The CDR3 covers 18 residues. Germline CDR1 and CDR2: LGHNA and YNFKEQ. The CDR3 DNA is TGTGCCAGCAGCCAAGGGGAGATCCTGAGTTGGGTTAACTATGGCTACACCTTC. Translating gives CASSQGEILSWVNYGYTF.

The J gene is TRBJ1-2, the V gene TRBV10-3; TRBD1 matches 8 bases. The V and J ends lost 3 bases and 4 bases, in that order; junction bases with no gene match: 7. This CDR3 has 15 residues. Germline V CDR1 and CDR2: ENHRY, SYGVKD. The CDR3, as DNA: TGTGCCATCAGTGACTCTCGCCAGGGGGCCTATGGCTACACCTTC. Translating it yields CAISDSRQGAYGYTF.

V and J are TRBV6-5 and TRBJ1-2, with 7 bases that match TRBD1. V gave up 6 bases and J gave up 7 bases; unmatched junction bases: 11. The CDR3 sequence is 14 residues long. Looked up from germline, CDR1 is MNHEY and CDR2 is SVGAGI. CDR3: CASRHNRGLGGYTF. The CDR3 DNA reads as TGTGCCAGCAGACATAACAGGGGTTTAGGTGGCTACACCTTC.

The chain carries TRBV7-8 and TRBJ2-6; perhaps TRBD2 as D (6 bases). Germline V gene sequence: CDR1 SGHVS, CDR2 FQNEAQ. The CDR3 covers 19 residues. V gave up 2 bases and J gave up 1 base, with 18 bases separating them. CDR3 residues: CASSLWGETVSSGANVLTF. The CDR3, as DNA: TGTGCCAGCAGCTTATGGGGGGAGACAGTCTCTTCTGGGGCCAACGTCCTGACTTTC.

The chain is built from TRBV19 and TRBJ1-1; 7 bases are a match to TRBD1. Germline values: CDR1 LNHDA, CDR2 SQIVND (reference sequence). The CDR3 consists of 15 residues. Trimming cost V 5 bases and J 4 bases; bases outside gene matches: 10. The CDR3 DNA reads TGTGCCAGTAGTTCTCACGACAGGGTGCGCACTGAAGCTTTCTTT. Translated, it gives CASSSHDRVRTEAFF.

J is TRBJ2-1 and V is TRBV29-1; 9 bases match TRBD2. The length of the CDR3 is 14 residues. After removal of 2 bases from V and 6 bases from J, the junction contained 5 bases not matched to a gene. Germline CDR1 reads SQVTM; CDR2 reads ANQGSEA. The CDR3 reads CSVEWLAGLNEQFF. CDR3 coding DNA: TGCAGCGTTGAATGGCTAGCGGGACTCAATGAGCAGTTCTTC.

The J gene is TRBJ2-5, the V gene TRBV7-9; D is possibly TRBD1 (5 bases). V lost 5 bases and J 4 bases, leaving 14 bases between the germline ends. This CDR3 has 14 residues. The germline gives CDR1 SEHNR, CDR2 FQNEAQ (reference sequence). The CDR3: CASSGSGYPETQYF. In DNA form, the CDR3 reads TGTGCCAGCAGCGGTTCAGGGTATCCAGAGACCCAGTACTTC.

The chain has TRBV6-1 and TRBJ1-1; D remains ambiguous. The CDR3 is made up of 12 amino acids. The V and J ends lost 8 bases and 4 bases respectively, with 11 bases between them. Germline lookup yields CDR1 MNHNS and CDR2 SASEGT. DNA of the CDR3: TGTGCCAGCGGGGAGGGTACCACTGAAGCTTTCTTT. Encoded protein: CASGEGTTEAFF.

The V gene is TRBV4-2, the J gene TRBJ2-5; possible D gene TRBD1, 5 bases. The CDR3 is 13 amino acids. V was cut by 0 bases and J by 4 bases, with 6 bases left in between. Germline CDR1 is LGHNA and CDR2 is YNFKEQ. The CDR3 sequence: CASSQETAETQYF. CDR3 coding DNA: TGTGCCAGCAGCCAAGAGACAGCAGAGACCCAGTACTTC.